This TCR beta chain was recovered during a study of cytomegalovirus exposure and HLA in healthy donors. Study-level findings and limits: As was reported, the classifier diagnosed cytomegalovirus status with high specificity and sensitivity. In a later analysis, productive TCRs from donors in an Asian-associated ancestry cluster reportedly carried fewer N-insertions than the cohort mean. According to the study, 160 or so TCR beta chains were cytomegalovirus-associated.

Comments on this clone: Its specificity is unknown.

CDR3 size: 14 residues. The junction had 8 bases not matched to a gene; V was cut back by 6 bases and J by 7 bases. From germline, CDR1 is MDHEN and CDR2 SYDVKM. With 60 Vbeta and 13 Jbeta primers, the PCR was carried out. Sequencing was performed with immunoSEQ multiplex PCR; in TCRdb, only in-frame clones are kept and a portion is missing. The table includes roughly 93,000 clones, about 81% detected once. The donors were healthy bone marrow donors. Sequenced input: PBMCs. The receptor was derived from a man aged 18 to 29 in good health and CMV-seropositive. The chain recombines TRBV28 with TRBJ2-3; 9 bases align to TRBD1. The CDR3 here is CASRGQGRGNTQYF. The CDR3 DNA follows: TGTGCCAGCAGGGGACAGGGACGAGGAAATACGCAGTATTTT.